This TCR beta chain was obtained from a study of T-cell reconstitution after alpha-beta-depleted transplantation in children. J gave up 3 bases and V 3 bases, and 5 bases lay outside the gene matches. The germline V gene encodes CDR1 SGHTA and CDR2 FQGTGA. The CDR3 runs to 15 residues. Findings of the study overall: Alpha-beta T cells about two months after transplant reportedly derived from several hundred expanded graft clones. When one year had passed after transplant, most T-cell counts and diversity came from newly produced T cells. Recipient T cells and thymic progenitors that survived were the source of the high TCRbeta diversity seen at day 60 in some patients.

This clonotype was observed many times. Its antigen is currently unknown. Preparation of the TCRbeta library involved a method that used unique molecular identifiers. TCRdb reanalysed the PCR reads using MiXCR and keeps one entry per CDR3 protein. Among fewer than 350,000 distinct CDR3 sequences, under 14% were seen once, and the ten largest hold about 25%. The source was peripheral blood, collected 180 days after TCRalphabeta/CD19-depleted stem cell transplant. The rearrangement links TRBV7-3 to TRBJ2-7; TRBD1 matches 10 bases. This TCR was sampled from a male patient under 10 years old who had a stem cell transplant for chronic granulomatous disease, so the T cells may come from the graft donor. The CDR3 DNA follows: TGTGCCAGCAGCTTTTCGGGACAGGGGCTCTACGAGCAGTACTTC. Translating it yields CASSFSGQGLYEQYF.